Listed here are 26 T cell receptor beta chains from one sample, sequenced in a study of a mutant IDH1 vaccine in newly diagnosed glioma. Time point denoted: week 11, during vaccination. Topical imiquimod was applied with each vaccine dose, which held 300 ug of mutant IDH1 20-mer peptide. The assay was immunoSEQ multiplex PCR, and TCRdb's table has in-frame clones only and misses some. Of around 130,000 clones listed, roughly 77% were seen once; the top ten hold about 5.5%. Antigens for these TCRs are unknown. Sequences were derived from PBMCs, sampled from a glioma patient whose treatment included an IDH1 peptide vaccine. The receptor set was obtained from a man aged 35 to 55 with glioma.

The chain uses TRBV10-3 and TRBJ2-1; 14 positions agree with TRBD2. CDR1 ENHRY and CDR2 SYGVKD come from the germline V gene. The CDR3 contains 15 residues. Unmatched junction bases numbered 1, after V lost 6 bases and J lost 3 bases. CDR3 loop: CAIRTSGGGYNEQFF. CDR3 DNA: TGTGCCATCAGGACTAGCGGGGGGGGCTACAATGAGCAGTTCTTC.

This chain uses TRBV19 with TRBJ1-4, with 10 nucleotides matching TRBD1. Germline V gene data show CDR1 as LNHDA and CDR2 as SQIVND (reference sequence). This CDR3 is built from 15 residues. J gave up 5 bases and V 4 bases, and 4 bases lay outside the gene matches. CDR3 coding DNA: TGTGCCAGTAGTACGCCGGGACAGGGGAATGAAAAACTGTTTTTT. Translated: CASSTPGQGNEKLFF.

CDR3 amino acids: CASSPRTGSYEQYF. The CDR3 nucleotides are TGTGCCAGCAGCCCCCGGACAGGGTCCTACGAGCAGTACTTC. The genes are TRBV7-2 and TRBJ2-7, with 8 nucleotides matching TRBD1. J was trimmed by 1 base and V by 5 bases; bases with no gene match: 4. Germline V gives CDR1 SGHTA, CDR2 FQGNSA. CDR3 length: 14 amino acids.

The table lists this clone with a count of one. The V and J genes are TRBV19 and TRBJ2-2; D might be TRBD2 (5 bases). V was trimmed by 7 bases and J by 6 bases, leaving 18 bases between them. Germline values: CDR1 LNHDA, CDR2 SQIVND (reference sequence). The CDR3 is 15 amino acids. The CDR3 loop reads CASTEVSSVPGELFF. CDR3 coding DNA: TGTGCCAGTACGGAGGTCTCTTCGGTTCCCGGGGAGCTGTTTTTT.

The chain employs TRBV15 and TRBJ2-7, with a weak D call TRBD2 (5 bases). The CDR3 extends over 14 amino acids. The V and J ends lost 1 base and 2 bases respectively, with 9 bases between them. The V gene's germline CDR1 is LNHNV and CDR2 YYDKDF (reference sequence). The CDR3 DNA is TGTGCCACCAGCAGAGGACTAAAGGCCTACGAGCAGTACTTC. Its protein is CATSRGLKAYEQYF.

In DNA form, the CDR3 reads TGTGCCAGCAGTGCGCACAGGGGTCGGAGTGGGCCCCAGCATTTT. It encodes CASSAHRGRSGPQHF. The J gene is TRBJ1-5, the V gene TRBV27; 7 bases fit TRBD1. Per germline, CDR1 MNHEY and CDR2 SMNVEV (reference sequence). After removal of 5 bases from V and 9 bases from J, the junction contained 13 bases not matched to a gene. The CDR3 contains 15 residues.

The chain carries TRBV4-3 and TRBJ1-1; D may be TRBD1 (5 bases). The V and J ends lost 1 base and 0 bases respectively, with 6 bases between them. CDR1 is LGHNA, CDR2 YSLEER, per germline. The CDR3 totals 14 residues. CDR3 sequence (DNA): TGCGCCAGCAGCCAAGGGGGCATGAACACTGAAGCTTTCTTT. Residues: CASSQGGMNTEAFF.

The V gene is TRBV28, the J gene TRBJ2-3, with TRBD2 matching over 9 bases. CDR3 length equals 14 residues. J gave up 4 bases and V 2 bases, and 1 base lay outside the gene matches. The germline CDR1 and CDR2 sequences are MDHEN and SYDVKM. DNA of the CDR3: TGTGCCAGCAGTTTACTAGCGGGGCCAGATACGCAGTATTTT. Its protein product is CASSLLAGPDTQYF. Supplemented by reference TRBV28 and TRBJ2-3, the full variable domain reads DVKVTQSSRYLVKRTGEKVFLECVQDMDHENMFWYRQDPGLGLRLIYFSYDVKMKEKGDIPEGYSVSREKKERFSLILESASTNQTSMYLCASSLLAGPDTQYFGPGTRLTVL.

The rearrangement joins TRBV30 to TRBJ2-7, with 9 nucleotides matching TRBD2. CDR1 and CDR2 from the germline V gene are GTSNPN and SVGIG (reference sequence). J was trimmed by 7 bases and V by 5 bases; bases with no gene match: 3. The CDR3 covers 11 residues. This chain's CDR3 is CAWRREGEQYF. Here the CDR3 DNA reads TGTGCCTGGCGGCGGGAGGGGGAGCAGTACTTC. Using reference TRBV30 and TRBJ2-7 for the parts outside the CDR3, the full variable domain is SQTIHQWPATLVQPVGSPLSLECTVEGTSNPNLYWYRQAAGRGLQLLFYSVGIGQISSEVPQNLSASRPQDRQFILSSKKLLLSDSGFYLCAWRREGEQYFGPGTRLTVT.

The V and J genes are TRBV7-6 and TRBJ2-1; weak D call: TRBD1 (5 bases). The CDR3 is made up of 14 amino acids. CDR1 and CDR2 (germline): SGHVS, FNYEAQ. Trimming stripped 0 bases from V and 4 bases from J, with 7 bases between. The CDR3 DNA sequence: TGTGCCAGCAGCTTAGCGGGGCGGTACAATGAGCAGTTCTTC. Protein: CASSLAGRYNEQFF.

This clone was detected only once. The rearrangement joins TRBV5-6 to TRBJ1-2; tentative D call: TRBD1 (5 bases). The CDR3 is 15 amino acids. V was shortened by 6 bases and J by 1 base, with 16 bases between the two germline ends. Per germline, CDR1 SGHDT and CDR2 YYEEEE. The CDR3 bases are TGTGCCAGCACCAACCCGGGACGGAATAACTATGGCTACACCTTC. Translating gives CASTNPGRNNYGYTF.

The rearrangement uses TRBV10-3 and TRBJ2-5; 8 positions match TRBD2. V lost 6 bases to trimming and J lost 4 bases; unmatched junction nucleotides: 10. CDR1 is ENHRY, CDR2 SYGVKD, per germline. The length of the CDR3 is 15 residues. CDR3 nucleotides: TGTGCCATCAGCCTTAGCGGGAAAGTGGGAGAGACCCAGTACTTC. Amino acids: CAISLSGKVGETQYF.

The chain uses TRBV19 and TRBJ2-3; 11 positions agree with TRBD1. Germline trimming cut 6 bases from V and 6 bases from J; bases unmatched to any gene: 8. The CDR3 has 15 residues. Germline CDR1 is LNHDA and CDR2 is SQIVND (reference sequence). CDR3: CASRVGQGAGDTQYF. The CDR3 DNA reads TGTGCCAGTAGGGTCGGACAGGGGGCAGGGGATACGCAGTATTTT.

The rearrangement uses TRBV7-2 and TRBJ2-7, with TRBD2 matching over 8 bases. The trim removed 3 bases at V and 0 bases at J, leaving 7 bases unmatched. Germline V CDR1 and CDR2: SGHTA, FQGNSA. The CDR3 spans 16 residues. The CDR3 DNA is TGTGCCAGCAGCTTTAGCGGGACAACAAGCTCCTACGAGCAGTACTTC. Its translation is CASSFSGTTSSYEQYF. Variable domain in full (rest from reference TRBV7-2 and TRBJ2-7): GAGVSQSPSNKVTEKGKDVELRCDPISGHTALYWYRQSLGQGLEFLIYFQGNSAPDKSGLPSDRFSAERTGGSVSTLTIQRTQQEDSAVYLCASSFSGTTSSYEQYFGPGTRLTVT.

The V call is TRBV28, the J call TRBJ1-5; maybe TRBD1 (5 bases). Germline V CDR1 and CDR2: MDHEN, SYDVKM. The CDR3 is 13 residues long. Trimming removed 5 bases at V and 5 bases at J, with 10 bases between. This CDR3 is CASSLRVDQPQHF. As DNA, the CDR3 is TGTGCCAGCAGTCTCAGGGTGGATCAGCCCCAGCATTTT.

The gene calls are TRBV19 and TRBJ2-1; D is unclear. V was shortened by 5 bases and J by 12 bases, with 14 bases between the two germline ends. Germline CDR1 is LNHDA and CDR2 is SQIVND (reference sequence). The CDR3 covers 12 residues. The CDR3 here is CASSRIPSGQFF. The CDR3 coding sequence is TGTGCCAGTAGTCGGATCCCCTCGGGGCAGTTCTTC.

The rearrangement uses TRBV6-4 and TRBJ2-3; 9 bases line up with TRBD2. This CDR3 is built from 17 residues. CDR1 and CDR2 (germline): MRHNA, SNTAGT. V shed 0 bases, J shed 7 bases, and the junction held 11 bases outside the gene matches. For the CDR3, the DNA is TGTGCCAGCAGTGACTCGAGGCTAGCGGGGTATCCTTATACGCAGTATTTT. Amino acid sequence: CASSDSRLAGYPYTQYF.

As to this clone: At one end the junction does not follow the germline gene, possibly because of a read error. The chain links TRBV19 to TRBJ2-7; TRBD2 matches 8 bases. Per germline, CDR1 LNHDA and CDR2 SQIVND (reference sequence). The CDR3 is 14 residues long. The CDR3 protein is CASSTQSGGLDKDF. DNA for the CDR3: TGTGCCAGTAGTACCCAATCTGGGGGACTAGACAAGGACTTC.

The chain is built from TRBV6-1 and TRBJ1-1; D is uncertain. The CDR3 is 10 residues long. Germline V gene sequence: CDR1 MNHNS, CDR2 SASEGT. Trimming removed 7 bases at V and 0 bases at J, with 0 bases between. CDR3 DNA sequence: TGTGCCAGCATGAACACTGAAGCTTTCTTT. The encoded protein is CASMNTEAFF.

This clone occurred once. J is TRBJ2-1 and V is TRBV13, with unresolved D. V shed 3 bases and J shed 1 base, with 4 bases lying between them. Germline V gene data show CDR1 as PRHDT and CDR2 as FYEKMQ (reference sequence). CDR3 length: 13 residues. DNA of the CDR3: TGTGCCAGCAGCTTCAGTTCCTACAATGAGCAGTTCTTC. This encodes CASSFSSYNEQFF. The complete variable domain, with remaining parts taken from reference TRBV13 and TRBJ2-1, reads AAGVIQSPRHLIKEKRETATLKCYPIPRHDTVYWYQQGPGQDPQFLISFYEKMQSDKGSIPDRFSAQQFSDYHSELNMSSLELGDSALYFCASSFSSYNEQFFGPGTRLTVL.

The CDR3: CASSPLSGLAGGPTDTQYF. In DNA form, the CDR3 reads TGTGCCAGCTCACCGCTGAGTGGCCTAGCGGGGGGTCCAACAGATACGCAGTATTTT. The V and J genes are TRBV18 and TRBJ2-3; TRBD2 aligns across 11 bases. After removal of 3 bases from V and 3 bases from J, the junction contained 14 bases not matched to a gene. CDR3 length: 19 residues. Germline V CDR1 and CDR2: KGHSH, LQKENI.

The V gene is TRBV7-2, the J gene TRBJ2-3; D not certain. The germline gives CDR1 SGHTA, CDR2 FQGNSA. Trimming took off 0 bases at V and 9 bases at J, with 7 bases between the two ends. The CDR3 has 12 residues. The CDR3 protein is CASSLAPPTQYF. CDR3 nucleotide sequence: TGTGCCAGCAGCTTAGCTCCTCCCACGCAGTATTTT. The complete variable domain, with remaining parts taken from reference TRBV7-2 and TRBJ2-3, reads GAGVSQSPSNKVTEKGKDVELRCDPISGHTALYWYRQSLGQGLEFLIYFQGNSAPDKSGLPSDRFSAERTGGSVSTLTIQRTQQEDSAVYLCASSLAPPTQYFGPGTRLTVL.

This chain connects TRBV4-3 to TRBJ1-4, with D uncertain. The CDR3 loop spans 14 amino acids. Germline loops: CDR1 LGHNA, CDR2 YSLEER. V dropped 3 bases and J dropped 2 bases, with 7 bases sitting between them. This chain's CDR3 is CASSHWRTNEKLFF. CDR3 DNA sequence: TGCGCCAGCAGCCATTGGAGGACTAATGAAAAACTGTTTTTT.

This clone came up a few times. V usage is TRBV30 and J usage is TRBJ1-1; D perhaps matches TRBD1 (6 bases). The ends were cut back, 2 bases at V and 11 bases at J, with 15 bases in the middle. From germline, CDR1 is GTSNPN and CDR2 SVGIG (reference sequence). The CDR3 has 12 amino acids. The CDR3 DNA sequence: TGTGCCTGGAGTTTTACAGGGAATCTGGCTTTCTTT. Protein: CAWSFTGNLAFF. The entire variable domain, with the rest obtained from reference TRBV30 and TRBJ1-1, is as follows: SQTIHQWPATLVQPVGSPLSLECTVEGTSNPNLYWYRQAAGRGLQLLFYSVGIGQISSEVPQNLSASRPQDRQFILSSKKLLLSDSGFYLCAWSFTGNLAFFGQGTRLTVV.

CDR3 protein: CSASGDTEAFF. CDR3 coding DNA: TGCAGTGCGTCGGGTGACACTGAAGCTTTCTTT. V and J are TRBV20-1 and TRBJ1-1; no definite D call. With 6 bases removed from V and 3 bases from J, the gap between germline ends came to 8 bases. The germline V gene has CDR1 DFQATT and CDR2 SNEGSKA (reference sequence). This CDR3 region has 11 residues.

The V gene is TRBV19, the J gene TRBJ2-3, with TRBD1 matching 7 bases. Trimming removed 4 bases from V and 3 bases from J; junction bases left unmatched: 7. Germline CDR1 and CDR2: LNHDA and SQIVND (reference sequence). The CDR3 totals 15 residues. CDR3 amino acids: CASSKGAVPTDTQYF. The CDR3 bases are TGTGCCAGTAGTAAGGGGGCCGTCCCGACAGATACGCAGTATTTT.